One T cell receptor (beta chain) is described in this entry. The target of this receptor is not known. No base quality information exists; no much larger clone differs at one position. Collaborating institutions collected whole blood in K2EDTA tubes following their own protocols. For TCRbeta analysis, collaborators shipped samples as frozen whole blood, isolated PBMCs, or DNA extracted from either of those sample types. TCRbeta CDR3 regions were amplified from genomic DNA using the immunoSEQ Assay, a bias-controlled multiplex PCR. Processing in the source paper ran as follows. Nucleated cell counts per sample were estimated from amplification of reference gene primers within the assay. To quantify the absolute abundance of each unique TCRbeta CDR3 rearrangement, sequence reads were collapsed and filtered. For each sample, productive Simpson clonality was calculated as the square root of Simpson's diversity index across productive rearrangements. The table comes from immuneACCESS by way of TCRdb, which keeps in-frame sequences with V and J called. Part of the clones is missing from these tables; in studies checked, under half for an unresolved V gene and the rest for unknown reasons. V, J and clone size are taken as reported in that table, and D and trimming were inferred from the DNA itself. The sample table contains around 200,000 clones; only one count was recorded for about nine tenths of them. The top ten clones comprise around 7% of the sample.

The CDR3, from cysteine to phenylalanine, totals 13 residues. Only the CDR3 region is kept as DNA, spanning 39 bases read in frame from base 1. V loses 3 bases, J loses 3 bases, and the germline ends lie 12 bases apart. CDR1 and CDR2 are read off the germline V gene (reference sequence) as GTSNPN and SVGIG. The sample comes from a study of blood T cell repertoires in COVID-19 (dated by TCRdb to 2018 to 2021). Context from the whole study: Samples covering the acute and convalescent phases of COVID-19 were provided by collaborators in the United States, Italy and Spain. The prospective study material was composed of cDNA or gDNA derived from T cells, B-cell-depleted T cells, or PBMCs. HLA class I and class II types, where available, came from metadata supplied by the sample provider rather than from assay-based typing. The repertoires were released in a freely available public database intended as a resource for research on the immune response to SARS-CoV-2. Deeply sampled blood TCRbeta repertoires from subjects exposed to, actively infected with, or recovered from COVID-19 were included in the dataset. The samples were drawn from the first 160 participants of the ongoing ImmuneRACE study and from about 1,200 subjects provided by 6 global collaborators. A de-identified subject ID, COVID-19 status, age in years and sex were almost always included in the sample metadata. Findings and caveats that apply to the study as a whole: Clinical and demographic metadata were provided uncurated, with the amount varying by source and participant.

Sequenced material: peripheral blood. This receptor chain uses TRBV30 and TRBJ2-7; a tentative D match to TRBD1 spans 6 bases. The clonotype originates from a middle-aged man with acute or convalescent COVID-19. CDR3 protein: CAWRRTAYYEQYF. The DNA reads TGTGCCTGGAGAAGGACAGCGTACTACGAGCAGTACTTC.